Sequencing of this T cell receptor (beta chain) was carried out in a study of patients and donors after allogeneic stem cell transplantation. Germline-derived CDR1 and CDR2 are SGHRS and YFSETQ. V lost 0 bases and J 7 bases, leaving 14 bases between the germline ends. The CDR3 runs 16 residues. MiXCR, run by TCRdb on the RT-PCR reads, gives a single entry per CDR3 protein. The sample lists about 72,000 distinct CDR3 sequences, approximately 26% occurring once. This sequence originates from a human donor who was either an allogeneic HSCT recipient or a stem cell or donor lymphocyte infusion donor (not recorded which). It is not recorded whose cells these are; they may come from a transplant donor. The gene calls are TRBV5-1 and TRBJ1-6; D gene unclear. The sequenced sample was blood, either unsorted or a sorted T cell fraction (not recorded which). Here the CDR3 reads CASSLEPAPGNSPLHF. As DNA, the CDR3 is TGCGCCAGCAGCTTGGAGCCGGCGCCGGGGAATTCACCCCTCCACTTT.